The clone carrying this TCR beta chain was picked up one time. In the authors' workflow: Using reference gene primer amplification, nucleated cell counts were estimated. Method: immunoSEQ multiplex PCR; TCRdb's copy keeps in-frame clones and lacks some. The DNA gave D and trimming, while V, J and clone size come from that table. Here the sample spans about 480,000 clones, less than 90% being singletons. This sample is drawn from a study of blood T cell repertoires in COVID-19. Study summary: From T cells, B-cell-depleted T cells, or PBMCs came the material, which was cDNA or gDNA.

The germline V gene encodes CDR1 SGHRS and CDR2 YFSETQ. The J segment lost 2 bases and the V segment lost 0 bases, leaving 2 bases of the junction unmatched. The CDR3 has 14 amino acids. Those enrolled in Seattle joined during active infection and were followed longitudinally afterward. The chain has TRBV5-1 and TRBJ2-7; 7 bases align to TRBD1. This clonotype originated in a woman in her forties or fifties with COVID-19, enrolled during active disease. The sequenced sample consisted of peripheral blood. In DNA, the CDR3 is TGCGCCAGCAGCTTGGGGGACAGCCCCTACGAGCAGTACTTC. Encoded protein: CASSLGDSPYEQYF.